The table lists the clone carrying this TCR beta chain with many counts. MiXCR, run by TCRdb on the reads, gives a single entry per CDR3 protein. Of hundreds of thousands of distinct CDR3 sequences in the sample, around 24% were seen once. The data were taken from a study of T cell repertoires in cytomegalovirus infection. Background on the study: CMV infection and matching HLA type were both indicated by public TCR beta signatures.

Germline loops: CDR1 SEHNR, CDR2 FQNEAQ (reference sequence). The CDR3 extends over 12 amino acids. Trimming took 6 bases from V and 8 from J, leaving 11 bases between them. The genes are TRBV7-9 and TRBJ2-1, with TRBD1 as a possible D gene (5 bases). The source material was CD8+ T cells from PBMCs. The TCR originated in a human donor in good health (CMV status not recorded). Some clones in this sample may be carry-over from other donors' samples. The CDR3 region has the DNA TGTGCCAGCAGGGGGCCCCCCCATGAGCAGTTCTTC. It yields the protein CASRGPPHEQFF. Based on the CDR3 plus reference TRBV7-9 and TRBJ2-1, the full variable domain is DTGVSQNPRHKITKRGQNVTFRCDPISEHNRLYWYRQTLGQGPEFLTYFQNEAQLEKSRLLSDRFSAERPKGSFSTLEIQRTEQGDSAMYLCASRGPPHEQFFGPGTRLTVL.